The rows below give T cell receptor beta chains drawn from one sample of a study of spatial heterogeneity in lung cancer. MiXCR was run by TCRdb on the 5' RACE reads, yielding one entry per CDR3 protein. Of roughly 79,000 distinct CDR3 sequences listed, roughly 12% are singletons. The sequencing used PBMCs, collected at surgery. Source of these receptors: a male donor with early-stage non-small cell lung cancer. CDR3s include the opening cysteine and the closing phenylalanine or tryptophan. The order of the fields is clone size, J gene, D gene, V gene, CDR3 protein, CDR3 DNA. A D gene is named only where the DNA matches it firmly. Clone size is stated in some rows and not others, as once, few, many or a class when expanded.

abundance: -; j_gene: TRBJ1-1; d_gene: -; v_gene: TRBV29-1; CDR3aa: CSALRREMNTEAFF; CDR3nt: TGCAGCGCCCTTAGGAGGGAGATGAACACTGAAGCTTTCTTT
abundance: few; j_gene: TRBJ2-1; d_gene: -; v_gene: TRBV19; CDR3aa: CASSNSQGGRYNEQFF; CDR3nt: TGTGCCAGTAGCAATTCCCAGGGGGGGAGGTACAATGAGCAGTTCTTC
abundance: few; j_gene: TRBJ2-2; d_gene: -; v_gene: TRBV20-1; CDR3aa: CSAESSEPADTGELFF; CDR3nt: TGCAGTGCTGAGTCATCCGAGCCTGCCGACACCGGGGAGCTGTTTTTT
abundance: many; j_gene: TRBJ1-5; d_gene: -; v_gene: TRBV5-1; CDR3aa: CASSLGRDPNQPQHF; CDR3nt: TGCGCCAGCAGCTTGGGTCGGGACCCCAATCAGCCCCAGCATTTT
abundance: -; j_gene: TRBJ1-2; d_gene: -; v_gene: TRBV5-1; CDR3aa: CASSPDGANYGYTF; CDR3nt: TGCGCCAGCAGCCCGGACGGAGCTAACTATGGCTACACCTTC
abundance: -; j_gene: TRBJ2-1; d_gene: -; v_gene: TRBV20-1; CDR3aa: CSARGAEGNEQFF; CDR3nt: TGCAGTGCTAGGGGGGCGGAAGGCAATGAGCAGTTCTTC
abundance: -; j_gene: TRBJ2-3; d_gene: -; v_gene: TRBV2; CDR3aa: CASSPQLGGDTQYF; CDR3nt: TGTGCCAGCAGCCCCCAACTAGGGGGGGATACGCAGTATTTT
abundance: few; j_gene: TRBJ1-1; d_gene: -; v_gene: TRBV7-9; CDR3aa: CASSLALGLDTEAFF; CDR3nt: TGTGCCAGCAGCTTAGCTTTGGGGCTAGACACTGAAGCTTTCTTT
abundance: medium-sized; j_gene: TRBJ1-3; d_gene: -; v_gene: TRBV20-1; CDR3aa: CSARSGNTIYF; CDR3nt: TGCAGTGCTAGATCCGGAAACACCATATATTTT
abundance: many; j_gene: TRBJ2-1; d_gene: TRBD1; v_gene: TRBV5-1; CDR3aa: CASSYRGDEQFF; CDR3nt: TGCGCCAGCAGCTACAGGGGAGATGAGCAGTTCTTC
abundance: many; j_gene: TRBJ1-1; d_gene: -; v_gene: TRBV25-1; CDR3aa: CASTSSLTVNTEAFF; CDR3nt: TGTGCCAGCACCTCCTCGTTGACAGTGAACACTGAAGCTTTCTTT
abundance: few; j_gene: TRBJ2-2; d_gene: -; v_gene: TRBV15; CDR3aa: CATGQNTGELFF; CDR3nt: TGTGCCACGGGACAGAACACCGGGGAGCTGTTTTTT
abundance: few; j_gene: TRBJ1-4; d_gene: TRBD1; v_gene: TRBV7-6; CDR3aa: CASSLVPPGQPNEKLFF; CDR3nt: TGTGCCAGCAGCTTAGTCCCGCCGGGACAGCCTAATGAAAAACTGTTTTTT
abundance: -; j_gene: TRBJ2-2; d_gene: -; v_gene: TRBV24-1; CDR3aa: CATSDPDGTWTPGELFF; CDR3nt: TGTGCCACCAGTGACCCGGACGGGACTTGGACTCCGGGGGAGCTGTTTTTT
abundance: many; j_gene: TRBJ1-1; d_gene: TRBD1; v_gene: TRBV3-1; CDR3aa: CASSRDRILTNTEAFF; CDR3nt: TGTGCCAGCAGCCGGGACAGGATTTTGACGAACACTGAAGCTTTCTTT
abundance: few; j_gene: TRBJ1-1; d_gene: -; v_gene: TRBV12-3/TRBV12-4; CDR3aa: CASSLPGGYTEAFF; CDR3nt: TGTGCCAGCAGTCTCCCCGGGGGGTACACTGAAGCTTTCTTT
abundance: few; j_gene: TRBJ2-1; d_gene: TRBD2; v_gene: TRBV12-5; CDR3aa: CASGLVLLEMREGPHSYNEQFF; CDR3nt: TGTGCTAGTGGTTTGGTATTGCTGGAGATGCGGGAGGGCCCTCACTCCTACAATGAGCAGTTCTTC
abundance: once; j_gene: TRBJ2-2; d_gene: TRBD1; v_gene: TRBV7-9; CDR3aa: CASSLSRTGETGELFF; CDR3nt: TGTGCCAGCAGCTTATCCCGGACAGGTGAAACCGGGGAGCTGTTTTTT
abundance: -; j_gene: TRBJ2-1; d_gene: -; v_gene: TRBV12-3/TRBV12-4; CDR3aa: CASRQLSYNEQFF; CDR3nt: TGTGCCAGCAGACAGTTATCCTACAATGAGCAGTTCTTC
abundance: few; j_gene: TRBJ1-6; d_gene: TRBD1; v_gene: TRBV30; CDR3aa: CAWSRGQDNSPLHF; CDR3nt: TGTGCCTGGAGCCGGGGACAGGATAATTCACCCCTCCACTTT
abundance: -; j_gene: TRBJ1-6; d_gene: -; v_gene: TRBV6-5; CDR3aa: CASMEEAVHNSPLHF; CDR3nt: TGTGCCAGCATGGAGGAAGCCGTGCATAATTCACCCCTCCACTTT
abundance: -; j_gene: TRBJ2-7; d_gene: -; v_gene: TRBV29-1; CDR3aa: CSVDGGTYEQYF; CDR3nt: TGCAGCGTTGACGGGGGAACCTACGAGCAGTACTTC
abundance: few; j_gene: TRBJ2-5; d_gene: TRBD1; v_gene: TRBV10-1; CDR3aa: CASSDEGQDQETQYF; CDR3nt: TGCGCCAGCAGTGACGAGGGACAGGACCAAGAGACCCAGTACTTC
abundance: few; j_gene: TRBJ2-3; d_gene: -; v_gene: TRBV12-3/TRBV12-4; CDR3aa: CAIIILGGTDTQYF; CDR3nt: TGTGCCATCATCATCCTCGGGGGCACAGATACGCAGTATTTT
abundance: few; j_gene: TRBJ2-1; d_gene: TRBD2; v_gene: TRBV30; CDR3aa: CAWSVGAGGYEQFF; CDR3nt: TGTGCCTGGAGTGTAGGAGCGGGGGGGTATGAGCAGTTCTTC
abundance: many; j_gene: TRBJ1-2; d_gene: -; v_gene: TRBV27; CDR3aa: CACRGVLSSGYTF; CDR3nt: TGTGCCTGCCGGGGGGTACTCTCCAGTGGCTACACCTTC
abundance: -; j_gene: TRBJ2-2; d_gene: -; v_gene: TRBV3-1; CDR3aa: CASSLLRAGELFF; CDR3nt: TGTGCCAGCAGCCTCCTGAGGGCCGGGGAGCTGTTTTTT
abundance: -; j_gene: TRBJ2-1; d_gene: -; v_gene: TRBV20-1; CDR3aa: CSARTGGRNEQFF; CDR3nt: TGCAGTGCTCGGACGGGGGGCCGGAATGAGCAGTTCTTC
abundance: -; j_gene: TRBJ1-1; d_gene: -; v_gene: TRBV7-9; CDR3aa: CASSFQGPGGEAFF; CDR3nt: TGTGCCAGCAGCTTTCAGGGCCCGGGCGGTGAAGCTTTCTTT
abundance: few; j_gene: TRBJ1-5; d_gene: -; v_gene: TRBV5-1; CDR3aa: CASSLDSREQPQHF; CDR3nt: TGCGCCAGCAGCTTGGATTCCCGGGAGCAGCCCCAGCATTTT
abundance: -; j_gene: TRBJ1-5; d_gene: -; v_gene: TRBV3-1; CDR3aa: CASSRYRDQPQHF; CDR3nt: TGTGCCAGCAGCCGTTACAGGGATCAGCCCCAGCATTTT
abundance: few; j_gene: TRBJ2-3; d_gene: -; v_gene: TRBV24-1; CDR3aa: CATSDPELWDTQYF; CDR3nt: TGTGCCACCAGTGATCCGGAGCTATGGGATACGCAGTATTTT
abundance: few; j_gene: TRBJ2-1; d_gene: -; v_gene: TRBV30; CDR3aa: CAWTTWGWNEQFF; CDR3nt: TGTGCCTGGACGACATGGGGTTGGAATGAGCAGTTCTTC
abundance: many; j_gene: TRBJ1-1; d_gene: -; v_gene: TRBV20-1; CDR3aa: CSAALSNTEAFF; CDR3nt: TGCAGTGCCGCCTTATCGAACACTGAAGCTTTCTTT
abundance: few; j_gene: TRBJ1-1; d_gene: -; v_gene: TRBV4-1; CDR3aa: CASSQVVRTEAFF; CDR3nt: TGCGCCAGCAGCCAAGTGGTGAGGACTGAAGCTTTCTTT
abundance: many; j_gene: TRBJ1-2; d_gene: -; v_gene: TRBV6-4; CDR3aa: CASSVAAGPLPYGYTF; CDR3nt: TGTGCCAGCAGTGTCGCAGCCGGTCCCCTACCGTATGGCTACACCTTC
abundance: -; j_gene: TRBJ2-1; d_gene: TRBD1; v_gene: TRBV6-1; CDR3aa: CASSPDRTGEQFF; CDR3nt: TGTGCCAGCAGTCCGGACAGGACGGGAGAGCAGTTCTTC
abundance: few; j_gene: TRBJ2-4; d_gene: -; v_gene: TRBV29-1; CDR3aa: CSVEGRQGAKNIQYF; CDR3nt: TGCAGCGTTGAGGGGAGGCAGGGAGCCAAAAACATTCAGTACTTC
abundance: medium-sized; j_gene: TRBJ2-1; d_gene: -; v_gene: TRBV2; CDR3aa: CASRAGTGPYNEQFF; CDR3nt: TGTGCCAGCAGGGCCGGGACGGGACCGTACAATGAGCAGTTCTTC
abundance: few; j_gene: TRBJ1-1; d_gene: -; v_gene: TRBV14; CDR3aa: CASSPQLGVVNTEAFF; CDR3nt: TGTGCCAGCAGCCCTCAACTGGGGGTTGTGAACACTGAAGCTTTCTTT
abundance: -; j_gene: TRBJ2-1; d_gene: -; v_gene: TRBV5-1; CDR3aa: CASSLVWGSSYNEQFF; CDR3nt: TGCGCCAGCAGCTTGGTTTGGGGTAGCTCCTACAATGAGCAGTTCTTC
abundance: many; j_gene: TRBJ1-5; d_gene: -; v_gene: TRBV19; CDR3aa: CASSTYTDQPQHF; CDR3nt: TGTGCCAGTAGTACTTACACCGATCAGCCCCAGCATTTT
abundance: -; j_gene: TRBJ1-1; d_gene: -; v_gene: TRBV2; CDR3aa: CASRASPNTEAFF; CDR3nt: TGTGCCAGCAGAGCGTCCCCGAACACTGAAGCTTTCTTT
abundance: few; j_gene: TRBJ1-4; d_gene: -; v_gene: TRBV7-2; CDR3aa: CASSVNEKLFF; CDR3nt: TGTGCCAGCAGCGTTAATGAAAAACTGTTTTTT
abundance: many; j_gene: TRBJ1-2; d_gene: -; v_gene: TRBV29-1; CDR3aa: CSVDISFYGYTF; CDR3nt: TGCAGCGTTGATATTAGCTTCTATGGCTACACCTTC
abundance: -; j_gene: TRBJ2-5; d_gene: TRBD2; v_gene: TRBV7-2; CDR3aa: CASSPSGGYQETQYF; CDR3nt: TGTGCCAGCAGCCCTAGCGGGGGATACCAAGAGACCCAGTACTTC
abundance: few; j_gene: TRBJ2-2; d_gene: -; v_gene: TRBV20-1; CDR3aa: CSARDRVGSDTGELFF; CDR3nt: TGCAGTGCTAGAGATCGGGTAGGGTCGGACACCGGGGAGCTGTTTTTT